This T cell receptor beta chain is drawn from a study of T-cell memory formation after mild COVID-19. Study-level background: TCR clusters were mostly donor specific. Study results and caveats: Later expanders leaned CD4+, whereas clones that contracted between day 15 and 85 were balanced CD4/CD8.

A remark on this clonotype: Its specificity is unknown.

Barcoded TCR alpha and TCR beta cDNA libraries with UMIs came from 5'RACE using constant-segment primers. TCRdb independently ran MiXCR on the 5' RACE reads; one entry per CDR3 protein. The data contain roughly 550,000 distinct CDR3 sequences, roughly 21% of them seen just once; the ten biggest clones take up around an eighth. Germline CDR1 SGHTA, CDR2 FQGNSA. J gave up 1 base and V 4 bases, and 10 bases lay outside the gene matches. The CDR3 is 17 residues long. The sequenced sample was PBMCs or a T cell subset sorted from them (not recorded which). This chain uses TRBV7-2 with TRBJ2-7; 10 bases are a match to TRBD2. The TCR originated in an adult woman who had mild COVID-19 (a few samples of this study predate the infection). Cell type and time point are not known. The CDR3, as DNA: TGTGCCAGCAGCTCGGGGCTAGCGGGAGTTAGGTCCTACGAGCAGTACTTC. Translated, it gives CASSSGLAGVRSYEQYF. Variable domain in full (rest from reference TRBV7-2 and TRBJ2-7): GAGVSQSPSNKVTEKGKDVELRCDPISGHTALYWYRQSLGQGLEFLIYFQGNSAPDKSGLPSDRFSAERTGGSVSTLTIQRTQQEDSAVYLCASSSGLAGVRSYEQYFGPGTRLTVT.